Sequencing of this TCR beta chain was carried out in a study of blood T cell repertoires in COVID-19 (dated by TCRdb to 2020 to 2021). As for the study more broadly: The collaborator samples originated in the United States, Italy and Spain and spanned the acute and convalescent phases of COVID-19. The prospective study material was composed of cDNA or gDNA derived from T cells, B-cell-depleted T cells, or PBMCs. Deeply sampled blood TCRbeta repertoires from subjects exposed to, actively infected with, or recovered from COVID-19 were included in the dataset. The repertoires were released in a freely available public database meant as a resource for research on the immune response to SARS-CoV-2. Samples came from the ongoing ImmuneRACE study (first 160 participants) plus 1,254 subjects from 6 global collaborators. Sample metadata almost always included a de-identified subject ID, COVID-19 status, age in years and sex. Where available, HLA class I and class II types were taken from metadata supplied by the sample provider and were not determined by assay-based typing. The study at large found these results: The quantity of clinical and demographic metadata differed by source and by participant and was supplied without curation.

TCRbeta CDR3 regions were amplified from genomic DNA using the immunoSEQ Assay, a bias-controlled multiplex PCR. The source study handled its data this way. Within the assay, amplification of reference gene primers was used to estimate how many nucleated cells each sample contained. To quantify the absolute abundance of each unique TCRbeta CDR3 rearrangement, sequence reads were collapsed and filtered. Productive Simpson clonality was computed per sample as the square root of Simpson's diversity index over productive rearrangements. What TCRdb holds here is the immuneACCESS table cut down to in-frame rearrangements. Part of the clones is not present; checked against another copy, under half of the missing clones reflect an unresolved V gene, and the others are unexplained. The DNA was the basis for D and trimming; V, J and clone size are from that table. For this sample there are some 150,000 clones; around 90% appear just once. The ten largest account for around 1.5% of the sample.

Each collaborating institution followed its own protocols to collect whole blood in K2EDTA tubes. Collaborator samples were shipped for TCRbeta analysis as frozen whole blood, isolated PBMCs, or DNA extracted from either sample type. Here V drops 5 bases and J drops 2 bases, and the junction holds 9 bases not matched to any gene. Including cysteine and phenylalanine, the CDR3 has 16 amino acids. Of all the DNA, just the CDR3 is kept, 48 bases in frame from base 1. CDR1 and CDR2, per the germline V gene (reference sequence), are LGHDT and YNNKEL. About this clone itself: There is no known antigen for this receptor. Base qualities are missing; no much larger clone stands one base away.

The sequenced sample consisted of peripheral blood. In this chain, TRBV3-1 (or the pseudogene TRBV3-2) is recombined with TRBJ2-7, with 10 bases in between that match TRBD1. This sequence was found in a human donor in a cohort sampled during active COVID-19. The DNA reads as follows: TGTGCCAGCAGCTCCCCAGGGACAGGGGCCACCTACGAGCAGTACTTC. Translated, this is CASSSPGTGATYEQYF.